This is a list of T cell receptor beta chains from one sample in a study of blood T cell repertoires in COVID-19. Here immunoSEQ multiplex PCR was the method, and the copy in TCRdb shows in-frame clones only, minus some. The sample yields about 240,000 clones, around 89% seen once. Sequenced: PBMCs or T cells enriched from blood (not recorded which). These receptors were collected from a man in his forties who had recovered from COVID-19. Each CDR3 is given with its conserved first and last residue. Each record gives: V gene, D gene, clone size, J gene, CDR3 protein, CDR3 DNA. A D gene is named only where the DNA matches it firmly. Clone size, where shown, is once, few, many, or a class for clones that have expanded.

TRBV7-9	NA	few	TRBJ2-7	CASSLPDGGYEQYF	TGTGCCAGCAGCTTACCCGACGGGGGCTACGAGCAGTACTTC
TRBV7-9	TRBD1	NA	TRBJ1-1	CASSLDRGLTEAFF	TGTGCCAGCAGCTTAGACAGGGGGCTAACTGAAGCTTTCTTT
TRBV4-3	TRBD1	once	TRBJ1-4	CASSQDGAGGSEKLFF	TGCGCCAGCAGCCAAGATGGAGCAGGGGGGAGCGAAAAACTGTTTTTT
TRBV7-6	NA	NA	TRBJ2-3	CASSFVAFADTQYF	TGTGCCAGCAGCTTTGTAGCTTTTGCAGATACGCAGTATTTT
TRBV11-1	NA	NA	TRBJ2-7	CASSRDRTYEQYF	TGTGCCAGCAGCCGAGACAGGACCTACGAGCAGTACTTC
TRBV20-1	TRBD2	NA	TRBJ2-7	CSAGGVDEQYF	TGCAGTGCGGGGGGGGTCGACGAGCAGTACTTC
TRBV18	TRBD1	NA	TRBJ1-2	CASSPVQGADYGYTF	TGTGCCAGCTCACCGGTCCAGGGGGCGGACTATGGCTACACCTTC
TRBV30	TRBD2	NA	TRBJ2-1	CAWIPGGPGEQFF	TGTGCCTGGATCCCGGGGGGGCCAGGGGAGCAGTTCTTC
TRBV5-3	TRBD1	once	TRBJ1-1	CARSSTGQSYEAFF	TGTGCCAGAAGCTCTACGGGACAGAGCTATGAAGCTTTCTTT
TRBV18	NA	few	TRBJ1-3	CASHSGNTIYF	TGTGCCAGCCACTCTGGAAACACCATATATTTT
TRBV6-5	NA	NA	TRBJ2-7	CASSPTPNYEQYF	TGTGCCAGCAGTCCTACTCCGAATTACGAGCAGTACTTC
TRBV9	TRBD2	NA	TRBJ2-3	CASSGPAGGLDTQYF	TGTGCCAGCAGCGGACCAGCGGGAGGCTTAGATACGCAGTATTTT
TRBV4-3	NA	NA	TRBJ2-2	CASSQWSSTGELFF	TGCGCCAGCAGCCAATGGTCGAGCACCGGGGAGCTGTTTTTT
TRBV25-1	NA	NA	TRBJ2-3	CASRLIGSDTQYF	TGTGCCAGCCGCTTGATCGGTTCGGATACGCAGTATTTT
TRBV12-3/TRBV12-4	NA	NA	TRBJ1-1	CASTGDGEAFF	TGTGCCAGCACGGGGGACGGTGAAGCTTTCTTT
TRBV6-5	NA	NA	TRBJ2-7	CASSPEGRTYEQYF	TGTGCCAGCAGCCCCGAGGGCAGGACGTACGAGCAGTACTTC
TRBV12-3/TRBV12-4	NA	NA	TRBJ2-5	CASRSGETQYF	TGTGCCAGCAGGTCGGGAGAGACCCAGTACTTC
TRBV28	NA	NA	TRBJ1-5	CASSLLGGPGQPQHF	TGTGCCAGCAGTTTACTCGGGGGGCCAGGACAGCCCCAGCATTTT
TRBV28	TRBD1	NA	TRBJ2-7	CASRLGLDRVYEQYF	TGTGCCAGCAGGCTAGGTTTGGACAGGGTCTACGAGCAGTACTTC
TRBV5-8	TRBD1	few	TRBJ2-7	CASSGDRGDRSSYEQYF	TGTGCCAGCAGCGGGGACAGGGGCGATAGGAGCTCCTACGAGCAGTACTTC
TRBV18	TRBD1	NA	TRBJ2-1	CASPNPTGAYNEQFF	TGTGCCAGCCCGAATCCGACAGGGGCCTACAATGAGCAGTTCTTC
TRBV11-2	TRBD2	NA	TRBJ2-7	CASSFVPSGTSGKYEQYF	TGTGCCAGCAGCTTCGTCCCTTCGGGGACTAGCGGGAAGTACGAGCAGTACTTC
TRBV7-9	TRBD2	NA	TRBJ2-7	CASSLVLAGETGEQYF	TGTGCCAGCAGCTTGGTTCTAGCGGGGGAGACAGGCGAGCAGTACTTC
TRBV19	NA	once	TRBJ1-1	CASSPQGQLNTEAFF	TGTGCCAGTAGTCCCCAAGGACAGTTGAACACTGAAGCTTTCTTT
TRBV19	TRBD2	NA	TRBJ2-3	CASSITSGDWDTQYF	TGTGCCAGTAGTATTACTAGCGGGGATTGGGATACGCAGTATTTT
TRBV5-1	TRBD1	NA	TRBJ1-1	CASSPRTGEGTEAFF	TGCGCCAGCAGCCCCAGGACAGGGGAAGGCACTGAAGCTTTCTTT